These 32 T cell receptor beta chains came from one sample sequenced in a study of blood T cells in healthy people across ages. With a J-beta primer mix and a sample-barcoded 5' primer, a second PCR ran roughly 6 to 12 cycles. TCRdb analysed the 5' RACE reads with MiXCR anew, one entry per CDR3 protein. The profile shows approximately 850,000 distinct CDR3 sequences, 40% to 50% of them singletons. Sequencing used blood. The receptors shown here come from a man aged 55 to 70 in good health.

The chain employs TRBV27 and TRBJ1-5, with D maybe TRBD1 (6 bases). This CDR3 is 15 amino acids long. With 4 bases removed from V and 3 bases from J, the gap between germline ends came to 13 bases. Germline assignment: CDR1 MNHEY and CDR2 SMNVEV (reference sequence). The CDR3 coding sequence is TGTGCCAGCAGTTGGGGCCAGGGGCTCAATCAGCCCCAGCATTTT. It codes for CASSWGQGLNQPQHF.

CDR3 protein: CASSRGLAGGNEQYF. The CDR3 nucleotides are TGTGCCAGCAGCCGGGGACTAGCGGGGGGGAATGAGCAGTACTTC. V is TRBV3-1 and J is TRBJ2-5; 16 nucleotides line up with TRBD2. The germline V gene encodes CDR1 LGHDT and CDR2 YNNKEL (reference sequence). The CDR3 totals 15 residues. Losses at the gene ends were 4 bases for V and 11 bases for J; bases not matched to a gene: 7.

This clonotype showed up just a few times. This chain's CDR3 is CASSPRGIPSNEKLFF. The CDR3 nucleotides read TGTGCCAGCAGCCCCCGCGGGATCCCAAGTAATGAAAAACTGTTTTTT. The chain employs TRBV7-8 and TRBJ1-4, with D unclear. CDR3 length: 16 residues. The germline V and J ends were trimmed by 5 bases and 4 bases, with 17 bases remaining between them. Germline loops: CDR1 SGHVS, CDR2 FQNEAQ.

This clonotype came up a few times. This chain links TRBV7-7 with TRBJ2-7; 7 positions agree with TRBD1. With 4 bases clipped from V and 1 base from J, the junction kept 22 bases outside the gene matches. This CDR3 region has 20 residues. Germline lookup yields CDR1 SSHAT and CDR2 FNYEAQ (reference sequence). This chain's CDR3 is CASSSPQKRSTGDPSYEQYF. The CDR3 DNA is TGTGCCAGCAGCTCACCCCAAAAGCGTAGTACAGGGGATCCGTCCTACGAGCAGTACTTC.

This chain joins TRBV7-2 and TRBJ2-2, with D uncertain. This CDR3 has 13 residues. Germline V gene sequence: CDR1 SGHTA, CDR2 FQGNSA. The V end lost 2 bases, the J end lost 6 bases, and 7 bases lay between the germline ends. In DNA, the CDR3 is TGTGCCAGCAGCTTAAGGACGGCCGGGGAGCTGTTTTTT. Translation gives CASSLRTAGELFF.

The chain couples TRBV5-1 to TRBJ2-3, with TRBD2 matching over 9 bases. The length of the CDR3 is 16 residues. Trimming took 3 bases from V and 1 from J; bases not matched to a gene: 6. In germline, CDR1 is SGHRS, CDR2 YFSETQ. This CDR3 reads CASSSLAGGGTDTQYF. Here the CDR3 DNA reads TGCGCCAGCAGCTCCCTGGCGGGGGGGGGCACAGATACGCAGTATTTT. Using reference TRBV5-1 and TRBJ2-3 for the parts outside the CDR3, the full variable domain is KAGVTQTPRYLIKTRGQQVTLSCSPISGHRSVSWYQQTPGQGLQFLFEYFSETQRNKGNFPGRFSGRQFSNSRSEMNVSTLELGDSALYLCASSSLAGGGTDTQYFGPGTRLTVL.

The gene calls are TRBV20-1 and TRBJ2-1, with a tentative D call TRBD2 (7 bases). The germline CDR1 and CDR2 sequences are DFQATT and SNEGSKA (reference sequence). Trimming removed 5 bases from V and 2 bases from J, with 19 bases in between. The CDR3 consists of 16 residues. CDR3 sequence reads: CSAEGLVGGPYNEQFF. CDR3 DNA sequence: TGCAGTGCTGAGGGTTTAGTCGGGGGGCCCTACAATGAGCAGTTCTTC.

The rearrangement links TRBV29-1 to TRBJ2-3, with D unresolved. V lost 5 bases and J 5 bases, leaving 11 bases between the germline ends. Germline V CDR1 and CDR2: SQVTM, ANQGSEA. CDR3 length: 12 residues. CDR3 region: CSVTPLGDTQYF. The DNA for the CDR3 is TGCAGCGTTACCCCACTGGGAGATACGCAGTATTTT.

This chain connects TRBV6-2 or TRBV6-3 to TRBJ2-3; 7 bases align to TRBD2. V was clipped by 5 bases and J by 4 bases; unmatched bases: 9. Germline lookup yields CDR1 MNHEY and CDR2 SVGEGT. This CDR3 is 15 amino acids long. CDR3 protein: CASSTRGRASDTQYF. CDR3 coding DNA: TGTGCCAGCAGTACGAGAGGGAGGGCATCAGATACGCAGTATTTT.

This clonotype was found once. This rearrangement joins TRBV18 to TRBJ1-6, with 7 bases fitting TRBD1. With V trimmed by 0 bases and J by 7 bases, 9 bases remained unmatched. CDR3 length: 17 residues. Germline assignment: CDR1 KGHSH and CDR2 LQKENI. The CDR3 loop reads CASSPPQPGTANSPLHF. CDR3 in DNA: TGTGCCAGCTCACCACCGCAGCCCGGGACAGCCAATTCACCCCTCCACTTT.

The CDR3 region has the DNA TGCAGTGCTCCTAAACGACGGCGGGGGAACACCGGGGAGCTGTTTTTT. Residues: CSAPKRRRGNTGELFF. This chain joins TRBV20-1 and TRBJ2-2; D is possibly TRBD2 (6 bases). The V gene's germline CDR1 is DFQATT and CDR2 SNEGSKA (reference sequence). Deletions cut 5 bases from V and 1 base from J, with 17 bases between. The CDR3 spans 16 residues.

This clonotype was found many times. The V gene is TRBV7-2, the J gene TRBJ1-6, with TRBD1 as a possible D gene (6 bases). The CDR3 length is 18 residues. The V gene's germline CDR1 is SGHTA and CDR2 FQGNSA. V gave up 5 bases and J gave up 0 bases, with 17 bases separating them. CDR3 coding DNA: TGTGCCAGCAGCCTAGACAGGACCCACCGCTCCTATAATTCACCCCTCCACTTT. This encodes CASSLDRTHRSYNSPLHF.

This clonotype occurred a few times. The chain carries TRBV13 and TRBJ2-7, with D uncertain. CDR3 size: 12 residues. V was clipped by 5 bases and J by 6 bases, with 11 bases between them. The germline gives CDR1 PRHDT, CDR2 FYEKMQ (reference sequence). CDR3 sequence reads: CASSAGSGEQYF. CDR3 coding DNA: TGTGCCAGCAGCGCCGGGTCGGGCGAGCAGTACTTC.

This clonotype was counted only a few times. The chain uses TRBV9 and TRBJ1-2, with 9 positions matching TRBD1. Germline CDR1 is SGDLS and CDR2 is YYNGEE. The CDR3 covers 16 residues. The trim removed 0 bases at V and 8 bases at J, leaving 11 bases unmatched. The CDR3 reads CASSVALPGTGSGYTF. CDR3 bases: TGTGCCAGCAGCGTAGCCCTACCCGGGACAGGGAGCGGCTACACCTTC.

The rearrangement links TRBV12-3 or TRBV12-4 to TRBJ1-5; unclear D gene. There are 17 residues in the CDR3. Trimming pared 2 bases from V and 5 bases from J, leaving 19 bases between. CDR3 region: CASSLSAFGKRYQPQHF. The DNA for the CDR3 is TGTGCCAGCAGTTTATCGGCTTTTGGGAAACGATATCAGCCCCAGCATTTT.

V and J are TRBV3-1 and TRBJ2-7; maybe TRBD2 (6 bases). This CDR3 comprises 13 residues. Germline values: CDR1 LGHDT, CDR2 YNNKEL (reference sequence). V lost 0 bases to trimming and J lost 9 bases, with 12 bases between them. CDR3 in DNA: TGTGCCAGCAGCCAAGAGAGGGGAGGACGGCAGTACTTC. This codes for CASSQERGGRQYF.

The table lists this clonotype with a few counts. The CDR3 coding sequence is TGTGCCAGCAGTAGGAAGCCGGGACAGGGGTTTAACACCGGGGAGCTGTTTTTT. It codes for CASSRKPGQGFNTGELFF. This chain links TRBV27 with TRBJ2-2; 10 bases match TRBD1. CDR3 size: 18 residues. V was pared by 5 bases and J by 2 bases, with 11 bases of the junction left unmatched. Germline CDR1 reads MNHEY; CDR2 reads SMNVEV (reference sequence).

The CDR3 nucleotides are TGTGCCAGCAGCCAAGGAACCAGGGGGACTGAAGCTTTCTTT. Its translation: CASSQGTRGTEAFF. This sequence joins TRBV3-1 and TRBJ1-1, with 7 bases that match TRBD1. Germline trimming cut 1 base from V and 5 bases from J; bases unmatched to any gene: 4. The CDR3 is 14 amino acids. The V gene's germline CDR1 is LGHDT and CDR2 YNNKEL (reference sequence).

The chain is built from TRBV29-1 and TRBJ1-2; TRBD1 aligns across 7 bases. The junction had 6 bases not matched to a gene; V was cut back by 4 bases and J by 4 bases. The CDR3 is 13 residues long. Germline V gene data show CDR1 as SQVTM and CDR2 as ANQGSEA. The CDR3 region is CSVAGQRTYGYTF. CDR3 nucleotides: TGCAGCGTTGCGGGACAGCGAACCTATGGCTACACCTTC.

This clonotype was seen at least ten times. V is TRBV12-3 or TRBV12-4 and J is TRBJ1-2; D is possibly TRBD1 (6 bases). V was shortened by 7 bases and J by 4 bases, with 19 bases between the two germline ends. The CDR3 is 15 residues long. The CDR3 loop reads CASTPDQWGAYGYTF. In DNA, the CDR3 is TGTGCCAGCACCCCCGACCAATGGGGGGCCTATGGCTACACCTTC.

CDR3 bases: TGTGCCAGCAGCCAAAAAGCCCCGGGGGAAGGGGGGTACGAGCAGTACTTC. This sequence encodes CASSQKAPGEGGYEQYF. The rearrangement links TRBV14 to TRBJ2-7; D assignment may be TRBD1 or TRBD2 (6 bases each). Between the trimmed V and J ends, which lost 2 bases and 4 bases, there was a span of 21 bases. Germline CDR1 SGHDN, CDR2 FVKESK. The CDR3 is made up of 17 amino acids.

The gene calls are TRBV5-1 and TRBJ2-1; 10 nucleotides agree with TRBD2. V trimming: 3 bases; J trimming: 4 bases; junction bases outside the gene matches: 7. The germline V gene encodes CDR1 SGHRS and CDR2 YFSETQ. CDR3 size: 16 residues. The CDR3: CASSSTSGISYNEQFF. The DNA for the CDR3 is TGCGCCAGCAGCTCCACTAGCGGGATTTCATACAATGAGCAGTTCTTC.

The rearrangement links TRBV20-1 to TRBJ2-5, with D possibly TRBD1 on 6 matching bases. Trimming left V 4 bases short and J 2 bases short, with 11 bases between. The CDR3 spans 13 residues. CDR1 and CDR2 (germline): DFQATT, SNEGSKA (reference sequence). The chain's CDR3 is CSANRDTQETQYF. The CDR3 DNA reads TGCAGTGCTAATCGGGACACTCAAGAGACCCAGTACTTC.

The chain recombines TRBV3-1 with TRBJ2-4, with TRBD1 matching 7 bases. The CDR3 runs 15 residues. CDR1 is LGHDT and CDR2 is YNNKEL in the germline V gene (reference sequence). V gave up 3 bases and J gave up 3 bases; unmatched junction bases: 5. CDR3 region: CASSQERDSKNIQYF. The CDR3 region has the DNA TGTGCCAGCAGCCAGGAGAGGGACAGCAAAAACATTCAGTACTTC.

V and J are TRBV13 and TRBJ1-1; D not certain. The CDR3 runs 17 residues. Germline assignment: CDR1 PRHDT and CDR2 FYEKMQ (reference sequence). Trimming stripped 2 bases from V and 1 base from J, with 17 bases between. The CDR3 DNA reads as TGTGCCAGCAGCTTAAACGGGCAGCAACCTAAGAACACTGAAGCTTTCTTT. This sequence encodes CASSLNGQQPKNTEAFF.

This chain joins TRBV4-3 and TRBJ2-5, with 10 bases that match TRBD2. The CDR3 extends over 16 amino acids. V shed 4 bases and J 2 bases; nucleotides not matched to a gene: 7. The germline CDR1 and CDR2 sequences are LGHNA and YSLEER. The CDR3 region has the DNA TGCGCCAGCAGCCTTGGGTGGACTAGCGGACAAGAGACCCAGTACTTC. Protein: CASSLGWTSGQETQYF.

As for this clonotype: A junction boundary mismatches the germline segment, possibly from a read error. This rearrangement joins TRBV6-5 to TRBJ1-5, with 11 bases matching TRBD1. Germline V gene sequence: CDR1 MNHEY, CDR2 SVGAGI. The CDR3 extends over 14 amino acids. CDR3 nucleotides: TGTGCTAGCAGGCCCGGGACAGGGGGTCAGCCCCAGCATTTT. Protein: CASRPGTGGQPQHF.

V and J are TRBV28 and TRBJ1-4, with TRBD1 matching over 7 bases. The length of the CDR3 is 12 residues. The germline V gene encodes CDR1 MDHEN and CDR2 SYDVKM. Losses at the gene ends were 6 bases for V and 13 bases for J; bases not matched to a gene: 8. The CDR3 DNA sequence: TGTGCCAGCAGGTCCATACAGGGGATACTGTTTTTT. Translating gives CASRSIQGILFF. Based on the CDR3 plus reference TRBV28 and TRBJ1-4, the full variable domain is DVKVTQSSRYLVKRTGEKVFLECVQDMDHENMFWYRQDPGLGLRLIYFSYDVKMKEKGDIPEGYSVSREKKERFSLILESASTNQTSMYLCASRSIQGILFFGSGTQLSVL.

J is TRBJ1-1 and V is TRBV20-1; D uncertain. CDR3 length equals 14 residues. Looked up from germline, CDR1 is DFQATT and CDR2 is SNEGSKA (reference sequence). Trimming shortened V by 3 bases and J by 4 bases, and 15 bases separated the two germline ends. The CDR3 reads CSASPEIWTTEAFF. CDR3 in DNA: TGCAGTGCTAGTCCAGAGATTTGGACCACTGAAGCTTTCTTT.

In its sample, this clonotype was seen a few times. The CDR3 DNA sequence: TGTGCCAGCAGCTTAGGGGGAGGGCGGGGGACCCAGTACTTC. Protein product: CASSLGGGRGTQYF. J is TRBJ2-5 and V is TRBV7-2; 7 nucleotides line up with TRBD2. The CDR3 runs 14 residues. Trimming took 1 base from V and 7 from J; bases not matched to a gene: 6. CDR1 is SGHTA, CDR2 FQGNSA, per germline.

J is TRBJ2-1 and V is TRBV20-1, with D possibly called TRBD1 or TRBD2 (6 bases each). V was trimmed by 7 bases and J by 0 bases, leaving 13 bases between them. From germline, CDR1 is DFQATT and CDR2 SNEGSKA (reference sequence). The CDR3 is made up of 14 amino acids. CDR3 in DNA: TGCAGTGTTCGGGGGCGAAGCTCCTACAATGAGCAGTTCTTC. Residues: CSVRGRSSYNEQFF.

The chain links TRBV10-2 to TRBJ2-3, with D unresolved. V was shortened by 3 bases and J by 12 bases, with 10 bases between the two germline ends. The CDR3 totals 11 residues. Germline CDR1 reads WSHSY; CDR2 reads SAAADI. The CDR3 nucleotides read TGCGCCAGCAGTGAAGGGCCCCTCCAGTATTTT. It translates to CASSEGPLQYF.